This record looks at one T cell receptor beta chain sequence and its context. Individuals aged about 18 to 100 years were recruited from 24 US areas. Resolution of symptoms, clearance, or two negative PCRs was present in recovered Cohort 3 donors. The sample belongs to a study of blood T cell repertoires in COVID-19. For the study at large: Specimens from acute and convalescent COVID-19 originated in the United States, Italy and Spain.

Germline CDR1 SGDLS, CDR2 YYNGEE. The length of the CDR3 is 15 residues. The V gene end was trimmed by 2 bases and the J gene end by 9 bases; junction bases not matched to a gene: 5. Original data processing: Reference gene primers were amplified, and this amplification served to estimate nucleated cell counts. The method was immunoSEQ multiplex PCR; TCRdb's version includes in-frame clones alone and lacks a portion of them. V and J calls and clone size are copied from that table; D and trimming were computed from the DNA. Found here are around 280,000 clones, about nine tenths of them singletons; the top ten hold about 1.7%.

Sequencing was performed on PBMCs or T cells enriched from blood (not recorded which). The genes are TRBV9 and TRBJ1-6; 10 bases agree with TRBD1. This TCR was recovered from a woman aged 35 to 49 who had recovered from COVID-19. The CDR3 here is CASSVGTGEGSPLHF. Here the CDR3 DNA reads TGTGCCAGCAGCGTGGGGACAGGGGAGGGTTCACCCCTCCACTTT. The full variable domain, in which reference TRBV9 and TRBJ1-6 provide the parts outside the CDR3, is DSGVTQTPKHLITATGQRVTLRCSPRSGDLSVYWYQQSLDQGLQFLIQYYNGEERAKGNILERFSAQQFPDLHSELNLSSLELGDSALYFCASSVGTGEGSPLHFGNGTRLTVT.